A single sample gave rise to the 19 T cell receptor beta chains below, sequenced in a study of response to subunit inactivated influenza vaccine. TCRdb fed the RT-PCR reads into MiXCR, producing one record per CDR3 protein. Among about 520,000 distinct CDR3 sequences listed, around 25% were seen once. Sequences were derived from CD4+ T cells sorted from PBMCs, sampled around 5 days after vaccination. The receptors here all came from a man in his fifties who received an inactivated influenza vaccine.

Ten or more counts support this clonotype. This chain joins TRBV4-3 and TRBJ1-1; D remains ambiguous. Germline loops: CDR1 LGHNA, CDR2 YSLEER. The CDR3 is made up of 14 amino acids. V shed 3 bases and J shed 6 bases, with 14 bases lying between them. DNA for the CDR3: TGCGCCAGCAGCCACAGATTAGGAGCGGCTGAAGCTTTCTTT. It codes for CASSHRLGAAEAFF.

This CDR3 reads CASSPLPGLAGTGELFF. The CDR3 region has the DNA TGCGCCAGCAGCCCCCTACCAGGACTAGCGGGGACCGGGGAGCTGTTTTTT. The chain joins TRBV5-1 to TRBJ2-2; 12 bases match TRBD2. The CDR3 has 17 residues. Germline V gene sequence: CDR1 SGHRS, CDR2 YFSETQ. With V trimmed by 4 bases and J by 5 bases, 9 bases remained unmatched.

This clonotype was detected many times. This rearrangement joins TRBV4-2 to TRBJ1-1; D is possibly TRBD1 (6 bases). The CDR3 is 15 residues long. Trimming removed 4 bases at V and 5 bases at J, with 17 bases between. The V gene's germline CDR1 is LGHNA and CDR2 YNFKEQ. This chain's CDR3 is CASSLLQLTGTEAFF. CDR3 DNA sequence: TGTGCCAGCAGCCTCCTACAACTCACAGGGACTGAAGCTTTCTTT.

The chain links TRBV5-5 to TRBJ2-5, with D possibly TRBD2 on 5 matching bases. The CDR3 consists of 15 residues. With 2 bases removed from V and 5 bases from J, the gap between germline ends came to 16 bases. The V gene's germline CDR1 is SGHKS and CDR2 YYEKEE (reference sequence). CDR3 sequence: CASSLIGGGIETQYF. Here the CDR3 DNA reads TGTGCCAGCAGCTTAATCGGAGGTGGAATCGAGACCCAGTACTTC.

The chain uses TRBV15 and TRBJ1-5; D is uncertain. The V and J ends lost 0 bases and 3 bases respectively, with 3 bases between them. In germline, CDR1 is LNHNV, CDR2 YYDKDF (reference sequence). The CDR3 covers 13 residues. CDR3 DNA: TGTGCCACCAGCAGAGATACCAATCAGCCCCAGCATTTT. Its protein product is CATSRDTNQPQHF.

This clonotype was counted only a few times. This chain links TRBV12-3 or TRBV12-4 with TRBJ2-2; 8 positions agree with TRBD2. After removal of 1 base from V and 6 bases from J, the junction contained 4 bases not matched to a gene. The length of the CDR3 is 15 residues. The DNA of the CDR3 is TGTGCCAGCAGTTTAGACGGGACTAGTTCCGGGGAGCTGTTTTTT. Protein product: CASSLDGTSSGELFF.

The CDR3 DNA follows: TGCGCCAGCAGCATCGGGACTAGCGGGACCGTCTCCTACGAGCAGTACTTC. This translates into CASSIGTSGTVSYEQYF. V usage is TRBV5-1 and J usage is TRBJ2-7; TRBD2 agrees at 13 bases. Trimming removed 4 bases from V and 0 bases from J; junction bases left unmatched: 7. CDR1 is SGHRS and CDR2 is YFSETQ in the germline V gene. This CDR3 comprises 17 residues. Variable domain in full (rest from reference TRBV5-1 and TRBJ2-7): KAGVTQTPRYLIKTRGQQVTLSCSPISGHRSVSWYQQTPGQGLQFLFEYFSETQRNKGNFPGRFSGRQFSNSRSEMNVSTLELGDSALYLCASSIGTSGTVSYEQYFGPGTRLTVT.

The chain joins TRBV4-1 to TRBJ2-3, with D uncertain. The length of the CDR3 is 15 residues. Germline V gene sequence: CDR1 MGHRA, CDR2 YSYEKL. V was cut by 1 base and J by 2 bases, with 10 bases left in between. DNA of the CDR3: TGCGCCAGCAGCCAAGTGTTCGGTTACACAGATACGCAGTATTTT. The encoded protein is CASSQVFGYTDTQYF.

In this sample, this clonotype turned up a few times. The chain has TRBV24-1 and TRBJ2-7; tentatively, D is TRBD2 (5 bases). The CDR3 consists of 13 residues. Trimming cost V 4 bases and J 3 bases, with 9 bases left between them. Looked up from germline, CDR1 is KGHDR and CDR2 is SFDVKD. CDR3 in DNA: TGTGCCACCAGTGACGACTACAACTACGAGCAGTACTTC. Encoded protein: CATSDDYNYEQYF.

There are many counts of this clonotype. The chain uses TRBV10-3 and TRBJ2-7, with 9 bases fitting TRBD1. The CDR3 loop spans 12 amino acids. Germline CDR1 is ENHRY and CDR2 is SYGVKD. The J segment lost 6 bases and the V segment lost 6 bases, leaving 3 bases of the junction unmatched. The DNA for the CDR3 is TGTGCCATCAGCGGACAGGGGCTCGAGCAGTACTTC. This codes for CAISGQGLEQYF.

This clonotype turned up a few times. The chain carries TRBV5-1 and TRBJ2-1; TRBD2 matches 10 bases. J gave up 0 bases and V 0 bases, and 3 bases lay outside the gene matches. The CDR3 extends over 17 amino acids. From germline, CDR1 is SGHRS and CDR2 YFSETQ. The CDR3 sequence: CASSLGVAGGSYNEQFF. In DNA, the CDR3 is TGCGCCAGCAGCTTGGGGGTAGCGGGAGGCTCCTACAATGAGCAGTTCTTC.

This chain links TRBV5-1 with TRBJ2-3; 10 bases match TRBD1. The J segment lost 5 bases and the V segment lost 7 bases, leaving 7 bases of the junction unmatched. CDR3 length equals 14 residues. CDR1 SGHRS and CDR2 YFSETQ come from the germline V gene. CDR3 nucleotides: TGCGCCAGCGCCCGGGACAGGGGAGTAGATACGCAGTATTTT. It codes for CASARDRGVDTQYF.

This clonotype was seen a few times. This chain connects TRBV5-1 to TRBJ2-7; 12 nucleotides line up with TRBD2. After removal of 4 bases from V and 2 bases from J, the junction contained 4 bases not matched to a gene. This CDR3 spans 15 amino acids. The germline CDR1 and CDR2 sequences are SGHRS and YFSETQ. CDR3 sequence: CASSVTSGRTYEQYF. The CDR3 nucleotides are TGCGCCAGCAGCGTGACTAGCGGGAGAACCTACGAGCAGTACTTC.

This clonotype was picked up a small number of times. The gene calls are TRBV4-3 and TRBJ2-2; the D is unclear. The CDR3 is 17 residues long. V dropped 0 bases and J dropped 4 bases, with 15 bases sitting between them. Germline CDR1 LGHNA, CDR2 YSLEER. The CDR3 here is CASSQDVSGRPTGELFF. The CDR3 DNA sequence: TGCGCCAGCAGCCAAGATGTATCAGGCCGTCCCACCGGGGAGCTGTTTTTT.

There are a few counts of this clonotype. The chain joins TRBV3-1 to TRBJ2-2; 7 positions match TRBD2. V shed 4 bases, J shed 0 bases, and the junction held 8 bases outside the gene matches. CDR1 and CDR2 from the germline V gene are LGHDT and YNNKEL (reference sequence). The CDR3 extends over 17 amino acids. CDR3 amino acids: CASSRYTGLANTGELFF. CDR3 coding DNA: TGTGCCAGCAGCCGATACACCGGACTAGCGAACACCGGGGAGCTGTTTTTT.

This clonotype was seen repeatedly, ten times or more. The V and J genes are TRBV28 and TRBJ2-7, with D unresolved. CDR3 length: 12 residues. Germline V CDR1 and CDR2: MDHEN, SYDVKM. V lost 6 bases and J lost 7, with 13 bases in between. The DNA for the CDR3 is TGTGCCAGCAGCTCGGAACGGCCGGAGCAGTACTTC. Protein sequence: CASSSERPEQYF.

The chain is built from TRBV7-2 and TRBJ2-5; 7 positions match TRBD2. CDR3 length: 14 amino acids. Germline V gene data show CDR1 as SGHTA and CDR2 as FQGNSA. Trimming cost V 5 bases and J 11 bases; bases outside gene matches: 14. CDR3 loop: CASSKGTSGIHQYF. CDR3 in DNA: TGTGCCAGCAGCAAAGGGACCAGCGGGATTCATCAGTACTTC.

The rearrangement links TRBV12-3 or TRBV12-4 to TRBJ1-2; tentative D call: TRBD1 (5 bases). V shed 6 bases and J shed 2 bases, with 13 bases lying between them. The length of the CDR3 is 14 residues. The CDR3 sequence: CASRPGSSNYGYTF. In DNA, the CDR3 is TGTGCCAGCAGACCAGGGTCTTCCAACTATGGCTACACCTTC.

This clonotype was observed a handful of times. This chain uses TRBV9 with TRBJ1-5, with D possibly being TRBD1 (6 bases). Germline V gene data show CDR1 as SGDLS and CDR2 as YYNGEE. The length of the CDR3 is 15 residues. Trimming pared 3 bases from V and 5 bases from J, leaving 15 bases between. The DNA of the CDR3 is TGTGCCAGCAGCGCCGGACAGCTCCTGGATCAGCCCCAGCATTTT. Protein sequence: CASSAGQLLDQPQHF.